The entry below describes one T cell receptor beta chain. As yet, its antigen is unknown. This CDR3 is also generated by other DNA sequences in the sample. Germline lookup yields CDR1 SGHRS and CDR2 YFSETQ. The CDR3 contains 13 residues. Trimming took off 0 bases at V and 3 bases at J, with 4 bases between the two ends. The study ran its PCR with 60 Vbeta and 13 Jbeta primers. Generated by immunoSEQ multiplex PCR, the TCRdb table keeps only in-frame clones and is missing some. The repertoire holds approximately 200,000 clones, 65% to 80% seen once, with 0.22% in the top ten. The data were taken from a study of cytomegalovirus exposure and HLA in healthy donors. Overall study context: Among roughly 180 million T cells, an earlier analysis found 90 million to 130 million unique TCR beta sequences. Within an early data release were roughly 90 million unique TCRs drawn from HLA-typed donors. Study observations and caveats: The study dropped some indistinguishable V segments, TRBV6-2 and TRBV6-3 among them. What TCR beta sequences reportedly achieved was accurate prediction of HLA-A and HLA-B alleles in most subjects.

The chain recombines TRBV5-1 with TRBJ2-1; D gene ambiguous. The sample taken for sequencing was PBMCs. The sequence came from a girl between 2 and 10 years old in good health and CMV-seronegative. CDR3 residues: CASSLDSYNEQFF. CDR3 nucleotide sequence: TGCGCCAGCAGCTTGGACAGCTACAATGAGCAGTTCTTC. Filled out from reference TRBV5-1 and TRBJ2-1, the complete variable domain reads KAGVTQTPRYLIKTRGQQVTLSCSPISGHRSVSWYQQTPGQGLQFLFEYFSETQRNKGNFPGRFSGRQFSNSRSEMNVSTLELGDSALYLCASSLDSYNEQFFGPGTRLTVL.